This paragraph covers one T cell receptor beta chain sequence. This sample stems from a study of technical replicates of blood from a few donors. TCRdb keeps only in-frame clones here, not all; method: immunoSEQ multiplex PCR. Of 85,000 to 100,000 clones listed, 95% are singletons. The CDR3 has 18 amino acids. With V trimmed by 3 bases and J by 2 bases, 13 bases remained unmatched. Germline CDR1 and CDR2: SGDLS and YYNGEE. The chain is built from TRBV9 and TRBJ2-1, with 8 bases aligning to TRBD2. Sequencing was performed on T cells isolated from PBMCs. The clonotype comes from a human donor in good health. CDR3 residues: CASSEGLAGHPAYNEQFF. As DNA, the CDR3 is TGTGCCAGCAGCGAGGGGTTAGCGGGGCACCCAGCCTACAATGAGCAGTTCTTC. The entire variable domain, with the rest obtained from reference TRBV9 and TRBJ2-1, is as follows: DSGVTQTPKHLITATGQRVTLRCSPRSGDLSVYWYQQSLDQGLQFLIQYYNGEERAKGNILERFSAQQFPDLHSELNLSSLELGDSALYFCASSEGLAGHPAYNEQFFGPGTRLTVL.